This T cell receptor (beta chain) was identified in a study of T cell responses to AZD1222 COVID-19 vaccine. The table came from immunoSEQ multiplex PCR; TCRdb's copy has only in-frame clones and leaves some out. Here the sample spans tens of thousands of clones, just over 90% being singletons. Germline CDR1 reads LGHNT; CDR2 reads FRNRAP. V trimming: 6 bases; J trimming: 4 bases; junction bases outside the gene matches: 10. The CDR3 sequence is 15 residues long. Combined were second doses at about 4 or about 12 weeks. This specimen was peripheral blood, taken 28 days after the second AZD1222 dose. This sequence originates from an adult who received the AZD1222 COVID-19 vaccine. The rearrangement uses TRBV12-5 and TRBJ2-5, with TRBD1 matching over 8 bases. DNA of the CDR3: TGTGCTAGTGGGTCCCTCAGGGGGCGGGGAGAGACCCAGTACTTC. Translated: CASGSLRGRGETQYF.